This TCR beta chain was identified in a study of cytomegalovirus exposure and HLA in healthy donors. Broader study findings: TCR association rates varied by HLA locus in a later analysis, with DRB1 highest and HLA-C lowest. A previous analysis found most TCR beta V segments productive roughly 87% or roughly 30% of the time. Sequencing likely generated an artifact that appeared as a cluster of highly shared sequence variants.

Researchers ran the PCR with 60 Vbeta and 13 Jbeta primers. Libraries were prepared by immunoSEQ multiplex PCR; TCRdb keeps only in-frame clonotypes and omits some of them. The table records about 130,000 clones, roughly a tenth of them present only once. A note on this clone: Its specificity is unknown.

The length of the CDR3 is 14 residues. The germline V gene encodes CDR1 SGHRS and CDR2 YFSETQ. Trimming took 3 bases from V and 6 from J; bases not matched to a gene: 9. Sample: PBMCs. This chain joins TRBV5-1 and TRBJ2-7; 7 bases agree with TRBD2. The sequence came from a woman younger than 30 in good health and CMV-seropositive. The CDR3 protein is CASSSQWEGGEQYF. In DNA form, the CDR3 reads TGCGCCAGCAGCTCCCAATGGGAGGGTGGCGAGCAGTACTTC.